This TCR beta chain was recovered during a study of response to subunit inactivated influenza vaccine. This clonotype came up many times. The antigen remains undetermined. TCRdb redid the calling of the RT-PCR reads with MiXCR, one entry per CDR3 protein. The sample lists about 480,000 distinct CDR3 sequences, 10% to 15% occurring once. The V gene lost 10 bases and the J gene lost 5 bases, with 15 bases spanning the gap. Looked up from germline, CDR1 is ENHRY and CDR2 is SYGVKD. This CDR3 region has 14 residues. Study results and limitations: A suggestion made by the authors is that each seasonal influenza vaccination recruits few new T cells.

The specimen comprised PBMCs from blood, sampled roughly 45 days after vaccination. The clonotype originates from a man between 50 and 59 years old who received an inactivated influenza vaccine. The chain is built from TRBV10-3 and TRBJ1-6; D gene ambiguous. The CDR3: CATSIDVDNSPLHF. The DNA of the CDR3 is TGTGCCACCTCTATTGACGTGGATAATTCACCCCTCCACTTT.